Detailed here is one T cell receptor (beta chain). These data are taken from a study of blood T cell repertoires in COVID-19. For the study at large: Whether acute or convalescent, the COVID-19 samples came from the United States, Italy and Spain.

In the source study's methods: Nucleated cell number was recorded as an estimate derived from reference gene primer amplification. Sequencing used immunoSEQ multiplex PCR; TCRdb keeps in-frame clones, though not all of them. V and J calls and clone size come straight from that table; D and trimming were deduced from the DNA. The sample lists about 52,000 clones; 65% to 85% were seen once. It was during active infection that Seattle patients were enrolled and then longitudinally followed. The germline V gene has CDR1 MGHRA and CDR2 YSYEKL. The CDR3 is 17 amino acids. V shed 4 bases and J 8 bases; nucleotides not matched to a gene: 15.

The sequence derives from a woman of 80 years or more with COVID-19, enrolled during active disease. The sample taken for sequencing was peripheral blood. The gene calls are TRBV4-1 and TRBJ2-1; 9 bases align to TRBD2. The CDR3 nucleotides read TGCGCCAGCAGCCCCATGATATTGGGGCGGGAGGGCCATGAGCAGTTCTTC. Its protein is CASSPMILGREGHEQFF.